Shown below are 32 T cell receptor beta chains from a single sample sequenced in a study of shared clonotypes between healthy human individuals. The repertoire was sequenced with immunoSEQ multiplex PCR; TCRdb's copy has only in-frame clones and lacks some. The sample gives 2 million to 2.5 million clones, approximately 95% of which show up once; under 0.45% is in the top ten. Input material: naive CD4+ T cells from PBMCs. Subset in this sample: CD45RA+ positively selected. Receptors originate from a young man in good health. Some clones in this sample may be carry-over from other donors' samples.

The chain carries TRBV25-1 and TRBJ2-3, with 7 bases aligning to TRBD1. This CDR3 region has 15 residues. The germline CDR1 and CDR2 sequences are MGHDK and SYGVNS. V shed 1 base, J shed 2 bases, and the junction held 3 bases outside the gene matches. The CDR3 region has the DNA TGTGCCAGCAGTGAATTGGGACAGTCCACAGATACGCAGTATTTT. This encodes CASSELGQSTDTQYF.

The V call is TRBV10-3, the J call TRBJ2-1; 9 bases agree with TRBD2. V lost 4 bases and J lost 4; bases outside the gene matches: 2. Germline V CDR1 and CDR2: ENHRY, SYGVKD. This CDR3 is 14 amino acids long. CDR3 sequence reads: CAISGGRDYNEQFF. The CDR3 nucleotides read TGTGCCATCAGTGGCGGGAGGGATTACAATGAGCAGTTCTTC.

This CDR3 is CASSRDRGSNQPQHF. The CDR3 DNA reads TGTGCCAGCAGCCGAGATCGGGGAAGCAATCAGCCCCAGCATTTT. This chain joins TRBV5-4 and TRBJ1-5; D ambiguous. The CDR3 runs 15 residues. Trimming stripped 4 bases from V and 1 base from J, with 12 bases between. The germline CDR1 and CDR2 sequences are SGHNT and YYREEE (reference sequence). The variable domain in full, completed from reference TRBV5-4 and TRBJ1-5, reads ETGVTQSPTHLIKTRGQQVTLRCSSQSGHNTVSWYQQALGQGPQFIFQYYREEENGRGNFPPRFSGLQFPNYSSELNVNALELDDSALYLCASSRDRGSNQPQHFGDGTRLSIL.

This rearrangement joins TRBV28 to TRBJ2-2, with D uncertain. This CDR3 has 15 residues. Germline V gene sequence: CDR1 MDHEN, CDR2 SYDVKM. The V end was cut by 3 bases, the J end by 3 bases, with 11 bases between. DNA for the CDR3: TGTGCCAGCAGTTTGAGGTCCCTTGACACCGGGGAGCTGTTTTTT. Protein: CASSLRSLDTGELFF.

V and J are TRBV11-2 and TRBJ2-7; D not resolved. CDR1 is SGHAT, CDR2 FQNNGV, per germline. The CDR3 runs to 17 residues. V was clipped by 2 bases and J by 2 bases, with 19 bases between them. The CDR3 spells CASSLTSHPERPYEQYF. The CDR3 region has the DNA TGTGCCAGCAGCTTAACGTCCCACCCAGAAAGGCCCTACGAGCAGTACTTC.

Here the CDR3 reads CASSLVGQGPQNIQYF. Written as DNA, the CDR3 is TGTGCCAGCAGCTTGGTGGGGCAGGGCCCCCAAAACATTCAGTACTTC. The chain has TRBV5-6 and TRBJ2-4; D may be TRBD1 (5 bases). Germline CDR1 reads SGHDT; CDR2 reads YYEEEE. V shed 0 bases and J shed 5 bases, with 15 bases lying between them. The CDR3 is 16 amino acids.

As concerns this clone: Other DNA sequences in the same sample also yield this CDR3. J is TRBJ2-7 and V is TRBV6-6; 9 nucleotides agree with TRBD2. The CDR3 length is 15 residues. Unmatched junction bases numbered 2, after V lost 0 bases and J lost 2 bases. Germline V lookup: CDR1 MNHNY, CDR2 SVGAGI (reference sequence). The CDR3 DNA reads as TGTGCCAGCAGTTACTCTAGCGGGAGTACCTACGAGCAGTACTTC. Translated: CASSYSSGSTYEQYF.

J is TRBJ2-7 and V is TRBV2, with D perhaps TRBD1 or TRBD2 (6 bases each). Germline loops: CDR1 SNHLY, CDR2 FYNNEI. With 7 bases removed from V and 4 bases from J, the gap between germline ends came to 11 bases. The CDR3 totals 12 residues. The CDR3 region has the DNA TGTGCCAGCACCAAGGGGGGATACGAGCAGTACTTC. Amino acid sequence: CASTKGGYEQYF.

This chain joins TRBV27 and TRBJ2-3, with TRBD1 matching over 10 bases. CDR3 length: 16 amino acids. Per the germline V gene, CDR1 is MNHEY and CDR2 is SMNVEV (reference sequence). V was pared by 4 bases and J by 3 bases, with 7 bases of the junction left unmatched. CDR3 coding DNA: TGTGCCAGCAGTTCGCGGACAGGGGGTTCTACAGATACGCAGTATTTT. It is translated as CASSSRTGGSTDTQYF.

This clone was recorded a few times. V gene TRBV5-1 combines with J gene TRBJ2-5; 8 positions match TRBD1. Trimming took 1 base from V and 4 from J; bases not matched to a gene: 3. This CDR3 spans 14 amino acids. The germline V gene has CDR1 SGHRS and CDR2 YFSETQ. CDR3 loop: CASSLYRGLETQYF. The DNA of the CDR3 is TGCGCCAGCAGCTTGTACAGGGGGTTAGAGACCCAGTACTTC.

Written as DNA, the CDR3 is TGTGCCAGCAGTTTATTCCCCGGGAGGACGAGCTCCTACAATGAGCAGTTCTTC. Amino acids: CASSLFPGRTSSYNEQFF. This chain links TRBV28 with TRBJ2-1, with 7 bases that match TRBD2. The CDR3 has 18 residues. Germline loops: CDR1 MDHEN, CDR2 SYDVKM. Trimming took 1 base from V and 0 from J; bases not matched to a gene: 9.

J is TRBJ2-3 and V is TRBV10-3; no definite D call. The germline gives CDR1 ENHRY, CDR2 SYGVKD. The length of the CDR3 is 12 residues. V lost 6 bases and J lost 0, with 4 bases in between. CDR3 in amino acids: CAIRSSTDTQYF. The CDR3 nucleotides are TGTGCCATCAGGAGCAGCACAGATACGCAGTATTTT.

The chain has TRBV19 and TRBJ2-1, with 10 nucleotides matching TRBD2. V was pared by 5 bases and J by 2 bases, with 3 bases of the junction left unmatched. There are 15 residues in the CDR3. Per germline, CDR1 LNHDA and CDR2 SQIVND (reference sequence). CDR3 bases: TGTGCCAGTAGTGTTACTAGCGGGACCTACAATGAGCAGTTCTTC. Translating it yields CASSVTSGTYNEQFF.

This clone was counted a single time. The V gene is TRBV5-6, the J gene TRBJ2-6, with 8 bases lining up with TRBD1. The CDR3 length is 17 residues. Germline CDR1 SGHDT, CDR2 YYEEEE. V lost 5 bases, J lost 4 bases, and 11 bases stayed unmatched. CDR3 amino acids: CASRTQPGGAGANVLTF. DNA for the CDR3: TGTGCCAGCAGAACCCAACCAGGGGGCGCAGGGGCCAACGTCCTGACTTTC.

The chain links TRBV27 to TRBJ1-1; no definite D call. Trimming stripped 6 bases from V and 1 base from J, with 12 bases between. Germline CDR1 and CDR2: MNHEY and SMNVEV (reference sequence). This CDR3 spans 14 amino acids. In DNA, the CDR3 is TGTGCCAGCAGCCCCCGCGGAACGAACACTGAAGCTTTCTTT. Protein sequence: CASSPRGTNTEAFF.

The rearrangement joins TRBV9 to TRBJ2-1; 8 nucleotides match TRBD2. The germline gives CDR1 SGDLS, CDR2 YYNGEE. V shed 4 bases and J 6 bases; nucleotides not matched to a gene: 9. CDR3 length: 15 residues. The CDR3 bases are TGTGCCAGCAGCACGAGCGGGAGTGCGTTCAATGAGCAGTTCTTC. Amino acid sequence: CASSTSGSAFNEQFF.

The chain carries TRBV30 and TRBJ1-1; TRBD1 might be the D (6 bases). There are 13 residues in the CDR3. The germline gives CDR1 GTSNPN, CDR2 SVGIG (reference sequence). V lost 2 bases, J lost 3 bases, and 10 bases lay in between. The CDR3, as DNA: TGTGCCTGGAGTTTCGGGGGCGACACTGAAGCTTTCTTT. Residues: CAWSFGGDTEAFF.

To note about this clone: Other DNA sequences in the sample encode the same CDR3. The chain couples TRBV27 to TRBJ2-1; 10 bases match TRBD2. Germline loops: CDR1 MNHEY, CDR2 SMNVEV (reference sequence). The junction had 1 base not matched to a gene; V was cut back by 6 bases and J by 2 bases. CDR3 length equals 14 residues. The CDR3 DNA follows: TGTGCCAGCAGACTAGCGGGAACCTACAATGAGCAGTTCTTC. Translation: CASRLAGTYNEQFF.

The J gene is TRBJ2-1, the V gene TRBV20-1; D perhaps matches TRBD2 (5 bases). V gave up 7 bases and J gave up 10 bases, with 11 bases separating them. The CDR3 is 10 amino acids. From germline, CDR1 is DFQATT and CDR2 SNEGSKA (reference sequence). CDR3 residues: CSVSVAEQFF. CDR3 DNA sequence: TGCAGTGTCTCAGTAGCGGAGCAGTTCTTC.

The gene calls are TRBV28 and TRBJ1-1; 12 bases map to TRBD1. From germline, CDR1 is MDHEN and CDR2 SYDVKM. The V gene end was trimmed by 7 bases and the J gene end by 6 bases; junction bases not matched to a gene: 9. This CDR3 region has 15 residues. CDR3 protein: CASKGTGGGRAEAFF. CDR3 DNA sequence: TGTGCCAGCAAGGGGACAGGGGGCGGGAGGGCTGAAGCTTTCTTT.

The rearrangement joins TRBV19 to TRBJ2-1, with TRBD1 matching over 7 bases. CDR1 and CDR2 (germline): LNHDA, SQIVND (reference sequence). Unmatched junction bases numbered 11, after V lost 8 bases and J lost 4 bases. This CDR3 has 15 residues. CDR3 nucleotide sequence: TGTGCCAGTCATAAAGTGGGACAGCAATACAATGAGCAGTTCTTC. Its protein is CASHKVGQQYNEQFF.

This rearrangement joins TRBV27 to TRBJ2-1; 9 bases align to TRBD2. Trimming took 5 bases from V and 4 from J; bases not matched to a gene: 9. Germline values: CDR1 MNHEY, CDR2 SMNVEV (reference sequence). The length of the CDR3 is 16 residues. CDR3 residues: CASSRFTSGPYNEQFF. The CDR3 DNA follows: TGTGCCAGCAGTCGCTTCACTAGCGGGCCATACAATGAGCAGTTCTTC.

Regarding this clone: Other DNA sequences in this specimen translate into the identical CDR3. The chain is built from TRBV5-1 and TRBJ2-6, with TRBD1 as a possible D gene (5 bases). The CDR3 is made up of 15 amino acids. V was trimmed by 4 bases and J by 1 base, leaving 9 bases between them. Germline V gives CDR1 SGHRS, CDR2 YFSETQ. The CDR3 is CASSPTDSGANVLTF. In DNA, the CDR3 is TGCGCCAGCAGCCCGACAGATTCTGGGGCCAACGTCCTGACTTTC.

The V call is TRBV15, the J call TRBJ1-1, with D perhaps TRBD1 (5 bases). The CDR3 runs to 13 residues. Germline V gene sequence: CDR1 LNHNV, CDR2 YYDKDF (reference sequence). Deletions cut 3 bases from V and 3 bases from J, with 8 bases between. The chain's CDR3 is CATSRGVDTEAFF. CDR3 DNA sequence: TGTGCCACCAGCAGGGGGGTGGACACTGAAGCTTTCTTT. Complete variable domain (other parts from reference TRBV15 and TRBJ1-1): DAMVIQNPRYQVTQFGKPVTLSCSQTLNHNVMYWYQQKSSQAPKLLFHYYDKDFNNEADTPDNFQSRRPNTSFCFLDIRSPGLGDTAMYLCATSRGVDTEAFFGQGTRLTVV.

This rearrangement joins TRBV28 to TRBJ1-2, with D perhaps TRBD1 (5 bases). CDR1 and CDR2 (germline): MDHEN, SYDVKM. The CDR3 extends over 15 amino acids. The V end was cut by 5 bases, the J end by 1 base, with 14 bases between. DNA for the CDR3: TGTGCCAGCAGTATCCTCGGGGACCGTAACTATGGCTACACCTTC. Amino acid sequence: CASSILGDRNYGYTF.

The V and J genes are TRBV10-2 and TRBJ2-7; 9 bases fit TRBD2. The V gene end was trimmed by 4 bases and the J gene end by 6 bases; junction bases not matched to a gene: 19. CDR3 size: 18 residues. The germline gives CDR1 WSHSY, CDR2 SAAADI. The CDR3 spells CASSGPGGREGHTSEQYF. For the CDR3, the DNA is TGCGCCAGCAGTGGCCCCGGGGGGCGGGAGGGCCATACGTCCGAGCAGTACTTC.

A single count supports this clone. The chain uses TRBV2 and TRBJ1-2; D is undetermined. The CDR3 contains 14 residues. The ends were cut back, 3 bases at V and 3 bases at J, with 11 bases in the middle. CDR1 is SNHLY, CDR2 FYNNEI, per germline. CDR3 amino acids: CASSEGIFDYGYTF. CDR3 in DNA: TGTGCCAGCAGTGAGGGTATCTTTGACTATGGCTACACCTTC.

CDR3 DNA sequence: TGCAGCGTTGAAGACGGGTTTCTCGGCTACACCTTC. Its translation: CSVEDGFLGYTF. The chain carries TRBV29-1 and TRBJ1-2; no firm D call. The CDR3 extends over 12 amino acids. Trimming took 0 bases from V and 8 from J, leaving 10 bases between them. Germline CDR1 reads SQVTM; CDR2 reads ANQGSEA.

A single count supports this clone. The V call is TRBV2, the J call TRBJ2-7, with TRBD2 matching over 7 bases. The junction had 5 bases not matched to a gene; V was cut back by 8 bases and J by 4 bases. The CDR3 is 12 residues long. Looked up from germline, CDR1 is SNHLY and CDR2 is FYNNEI. The CDR3 nucleotides read TGTGCCAGCGGGGGGGACTCTTACGAGCAGTACTTC. This encodes CASGGDSYEQYF.

This clone was picked up one time. The chain employs TRBV30 and TRBJ2-1; 7 bases agree with TRBD2. The CDR3 totals 15 residues. Germline V CDR1 and CDR2: GTSNPN, SVGIG (reference sequence). The CDR3 region is CAYPTAGRSYNEQFF. CDR3 nucleotide sequence: TGTGCTTACCCCACAGCGGGACGTTCCTACAATGAGCAGTTCTTC.

The chain has TRBV5-1 and TRBJ2-1; 9 positions agree with TRBD2. Germline loops: CDR1 SGHRS, CDR2 YFSETQ. V dropped 1 base and J dropped 2; count of bases not matched to a gene: 4. The CDR3 consists of 16 residues. CDR3 nucleotide sequence: TGCGCCAGCAGCTTGCTCCCTAGCGGGACCTACAATGAGCAGTTCTTC. It specifies CASSLLPSGTYNEQFF.

The rearrangement links TRBV7-3 to TRBJ2-2; D uncertain. V gave up 5 bases and J gave up 1 base, with 8 bases separating them. The CDR3 is 14 amino acids. CDR1 is SGHTA and CDR2 is FQGTGA in the germline V gene. CDR3 sequence (DNA): TGTGCCAGCAGCCTATTAATGAACACCGGGGAGCTGTTTTTT. Translated, it gives CASSLLMNTGELFF. Filled out from reference TRBV7-3 and TRBJ2-2, the complete variable domain reads GAGVSQTPSNKVTEKGKYVELRCDPISGHTALYWYRQSLGQGPEFLIYFQGTGAADDSGLPNDRFFAVRPEGSVSTLKIQRTERGDSAVYLCASSLLMNTGELFFGEGSRLTVL.